A single T cell receptor beta chain is shown here with its context. This clonotype appeared a few times. It has no known antigen specificity. One base away there is no much larger clone; base qualities are not given. PBMCs were isolated by Ficoll-Paque density gradient centrifugation. The data derive from a study of T-cell memory formation after mild COVID-19 (dated by TCRdb to about 2021). Regarding the complete study: Most TCR sequence clusters were specific to one of the two donors. In a couple of donors, T-cell clones that expanded and contracted after mild COVID-19 were followed by sequencing TCRalpha and TCRbeta repertoires longitudinally. Two young, previously healthy adult volunteers made up the cohort, one male and one female. What the study reported, not specific to this receptor: The detection of some responding clones in pre-infection memory suggests that pre-existing cross-reactive memory T cells joined the SARS-CoV-2 response. Only a couple of mild cases were covered by the study, and larger cohorts that include severe cases with pre-infection samples were considered necessary. Contracting CD4+ clones were found mainly in CM and EM memory subsets, while CD8+ clones were enriched in EMRA. Whether the second-wave clones peaking on day 37 were SARS-CoV-2 specific was not confirmed. Clones that contracted from day 15 to 85 showed balanced CD4/CD8 phenotypes, whereas a second wave of clones that expanded from day 15 to 37 leaned towards CD4+.

TCRdb records Illumina NovaSeq 6000 as the sequencer. TCRalpha and TCRbeta cDNA libraries were constructed by 5'RACE with constant-segment primers, with sample barcodes and unique molecular identifiers being introduced. RNA was extracted from every sample with Trizol reagent. Amplification of the libraries took two PCR steps, and the second step added a second sample barcode plus Illumina TruSeq adapters. Sequencing of libraries was performed on an Illumina NovaSeq with 2 x 150 bp paired-end reads. The study's own analysis went as follows. The reads were demultiplexed and collapsed into UMI-guided consensus sequences using migec v1.2.7. Using mixcr v2.1.11, the UMI consensuses were aligned to TRA and TRB V and J templates and assembled into clonotypes. Expanded or contracted clonotypes were those called significant by both edgeR and NoisET, with noise models trained on biological replicates. edgeR calls used a false discovery rate-adjusted p below 0.01 and a log2 fold-change threshold of 1. As an exploratory analysis of dynamics, PCA with hierarchical clustering was applied to max-normalized trajectories of the 1000 most abundant clonotypes. Separately sequenced CD4+ and CD8+ repertoires were used to assign the CD4 or CD8 phenotype of responding clones. TCRdb cleaned the public reads at Q25 with fastp, built clones with MiXCR and kept in-frame beta chains. Each CDR3 protein appears once, grouped with its most common genes and DNA. TCRdb assigned the V and J calls; the authors' analysis was not used. Present in this sample are hundreds of thousands of distinct CDR3 sequences, about a fifth of which were seen just once. In total, the top ten clones hold 9.5% to 15% of the sample.

V drops 6 bases and J drops 6 bases, leaving 13 bases in between. Measured from the cysteine to the phenylalanine, the CDR3 is 13 residues long. Only the CDR3 DNA stays, 39 bases, in frame from base 1. Taken from the germline V gene (reference sequence), the CDR1 and CDR2 loops are SGHKS and YYEKEE. The V and J genes are TRBV5-5 and TRBJ2-1, and perhaps TRBD2 as D gene, on 5 matching bases. The clonotype was recovered from an adult woman who had mild COVID-19 (a few samples of this study predate the infection). The sample titles of this study are shuffled in the database, so cell type and time point are left out; the donor was told from shared clones. Sequencing input: PBMCs or a T cell subset sorted from them (not recorded which). The encoded CDR3 is CASTLTSPNEQFF. The DNA sequence is given as TGTGCCAGCACGCTTACTAGTCCCAATGAGCAGTTCTTC.